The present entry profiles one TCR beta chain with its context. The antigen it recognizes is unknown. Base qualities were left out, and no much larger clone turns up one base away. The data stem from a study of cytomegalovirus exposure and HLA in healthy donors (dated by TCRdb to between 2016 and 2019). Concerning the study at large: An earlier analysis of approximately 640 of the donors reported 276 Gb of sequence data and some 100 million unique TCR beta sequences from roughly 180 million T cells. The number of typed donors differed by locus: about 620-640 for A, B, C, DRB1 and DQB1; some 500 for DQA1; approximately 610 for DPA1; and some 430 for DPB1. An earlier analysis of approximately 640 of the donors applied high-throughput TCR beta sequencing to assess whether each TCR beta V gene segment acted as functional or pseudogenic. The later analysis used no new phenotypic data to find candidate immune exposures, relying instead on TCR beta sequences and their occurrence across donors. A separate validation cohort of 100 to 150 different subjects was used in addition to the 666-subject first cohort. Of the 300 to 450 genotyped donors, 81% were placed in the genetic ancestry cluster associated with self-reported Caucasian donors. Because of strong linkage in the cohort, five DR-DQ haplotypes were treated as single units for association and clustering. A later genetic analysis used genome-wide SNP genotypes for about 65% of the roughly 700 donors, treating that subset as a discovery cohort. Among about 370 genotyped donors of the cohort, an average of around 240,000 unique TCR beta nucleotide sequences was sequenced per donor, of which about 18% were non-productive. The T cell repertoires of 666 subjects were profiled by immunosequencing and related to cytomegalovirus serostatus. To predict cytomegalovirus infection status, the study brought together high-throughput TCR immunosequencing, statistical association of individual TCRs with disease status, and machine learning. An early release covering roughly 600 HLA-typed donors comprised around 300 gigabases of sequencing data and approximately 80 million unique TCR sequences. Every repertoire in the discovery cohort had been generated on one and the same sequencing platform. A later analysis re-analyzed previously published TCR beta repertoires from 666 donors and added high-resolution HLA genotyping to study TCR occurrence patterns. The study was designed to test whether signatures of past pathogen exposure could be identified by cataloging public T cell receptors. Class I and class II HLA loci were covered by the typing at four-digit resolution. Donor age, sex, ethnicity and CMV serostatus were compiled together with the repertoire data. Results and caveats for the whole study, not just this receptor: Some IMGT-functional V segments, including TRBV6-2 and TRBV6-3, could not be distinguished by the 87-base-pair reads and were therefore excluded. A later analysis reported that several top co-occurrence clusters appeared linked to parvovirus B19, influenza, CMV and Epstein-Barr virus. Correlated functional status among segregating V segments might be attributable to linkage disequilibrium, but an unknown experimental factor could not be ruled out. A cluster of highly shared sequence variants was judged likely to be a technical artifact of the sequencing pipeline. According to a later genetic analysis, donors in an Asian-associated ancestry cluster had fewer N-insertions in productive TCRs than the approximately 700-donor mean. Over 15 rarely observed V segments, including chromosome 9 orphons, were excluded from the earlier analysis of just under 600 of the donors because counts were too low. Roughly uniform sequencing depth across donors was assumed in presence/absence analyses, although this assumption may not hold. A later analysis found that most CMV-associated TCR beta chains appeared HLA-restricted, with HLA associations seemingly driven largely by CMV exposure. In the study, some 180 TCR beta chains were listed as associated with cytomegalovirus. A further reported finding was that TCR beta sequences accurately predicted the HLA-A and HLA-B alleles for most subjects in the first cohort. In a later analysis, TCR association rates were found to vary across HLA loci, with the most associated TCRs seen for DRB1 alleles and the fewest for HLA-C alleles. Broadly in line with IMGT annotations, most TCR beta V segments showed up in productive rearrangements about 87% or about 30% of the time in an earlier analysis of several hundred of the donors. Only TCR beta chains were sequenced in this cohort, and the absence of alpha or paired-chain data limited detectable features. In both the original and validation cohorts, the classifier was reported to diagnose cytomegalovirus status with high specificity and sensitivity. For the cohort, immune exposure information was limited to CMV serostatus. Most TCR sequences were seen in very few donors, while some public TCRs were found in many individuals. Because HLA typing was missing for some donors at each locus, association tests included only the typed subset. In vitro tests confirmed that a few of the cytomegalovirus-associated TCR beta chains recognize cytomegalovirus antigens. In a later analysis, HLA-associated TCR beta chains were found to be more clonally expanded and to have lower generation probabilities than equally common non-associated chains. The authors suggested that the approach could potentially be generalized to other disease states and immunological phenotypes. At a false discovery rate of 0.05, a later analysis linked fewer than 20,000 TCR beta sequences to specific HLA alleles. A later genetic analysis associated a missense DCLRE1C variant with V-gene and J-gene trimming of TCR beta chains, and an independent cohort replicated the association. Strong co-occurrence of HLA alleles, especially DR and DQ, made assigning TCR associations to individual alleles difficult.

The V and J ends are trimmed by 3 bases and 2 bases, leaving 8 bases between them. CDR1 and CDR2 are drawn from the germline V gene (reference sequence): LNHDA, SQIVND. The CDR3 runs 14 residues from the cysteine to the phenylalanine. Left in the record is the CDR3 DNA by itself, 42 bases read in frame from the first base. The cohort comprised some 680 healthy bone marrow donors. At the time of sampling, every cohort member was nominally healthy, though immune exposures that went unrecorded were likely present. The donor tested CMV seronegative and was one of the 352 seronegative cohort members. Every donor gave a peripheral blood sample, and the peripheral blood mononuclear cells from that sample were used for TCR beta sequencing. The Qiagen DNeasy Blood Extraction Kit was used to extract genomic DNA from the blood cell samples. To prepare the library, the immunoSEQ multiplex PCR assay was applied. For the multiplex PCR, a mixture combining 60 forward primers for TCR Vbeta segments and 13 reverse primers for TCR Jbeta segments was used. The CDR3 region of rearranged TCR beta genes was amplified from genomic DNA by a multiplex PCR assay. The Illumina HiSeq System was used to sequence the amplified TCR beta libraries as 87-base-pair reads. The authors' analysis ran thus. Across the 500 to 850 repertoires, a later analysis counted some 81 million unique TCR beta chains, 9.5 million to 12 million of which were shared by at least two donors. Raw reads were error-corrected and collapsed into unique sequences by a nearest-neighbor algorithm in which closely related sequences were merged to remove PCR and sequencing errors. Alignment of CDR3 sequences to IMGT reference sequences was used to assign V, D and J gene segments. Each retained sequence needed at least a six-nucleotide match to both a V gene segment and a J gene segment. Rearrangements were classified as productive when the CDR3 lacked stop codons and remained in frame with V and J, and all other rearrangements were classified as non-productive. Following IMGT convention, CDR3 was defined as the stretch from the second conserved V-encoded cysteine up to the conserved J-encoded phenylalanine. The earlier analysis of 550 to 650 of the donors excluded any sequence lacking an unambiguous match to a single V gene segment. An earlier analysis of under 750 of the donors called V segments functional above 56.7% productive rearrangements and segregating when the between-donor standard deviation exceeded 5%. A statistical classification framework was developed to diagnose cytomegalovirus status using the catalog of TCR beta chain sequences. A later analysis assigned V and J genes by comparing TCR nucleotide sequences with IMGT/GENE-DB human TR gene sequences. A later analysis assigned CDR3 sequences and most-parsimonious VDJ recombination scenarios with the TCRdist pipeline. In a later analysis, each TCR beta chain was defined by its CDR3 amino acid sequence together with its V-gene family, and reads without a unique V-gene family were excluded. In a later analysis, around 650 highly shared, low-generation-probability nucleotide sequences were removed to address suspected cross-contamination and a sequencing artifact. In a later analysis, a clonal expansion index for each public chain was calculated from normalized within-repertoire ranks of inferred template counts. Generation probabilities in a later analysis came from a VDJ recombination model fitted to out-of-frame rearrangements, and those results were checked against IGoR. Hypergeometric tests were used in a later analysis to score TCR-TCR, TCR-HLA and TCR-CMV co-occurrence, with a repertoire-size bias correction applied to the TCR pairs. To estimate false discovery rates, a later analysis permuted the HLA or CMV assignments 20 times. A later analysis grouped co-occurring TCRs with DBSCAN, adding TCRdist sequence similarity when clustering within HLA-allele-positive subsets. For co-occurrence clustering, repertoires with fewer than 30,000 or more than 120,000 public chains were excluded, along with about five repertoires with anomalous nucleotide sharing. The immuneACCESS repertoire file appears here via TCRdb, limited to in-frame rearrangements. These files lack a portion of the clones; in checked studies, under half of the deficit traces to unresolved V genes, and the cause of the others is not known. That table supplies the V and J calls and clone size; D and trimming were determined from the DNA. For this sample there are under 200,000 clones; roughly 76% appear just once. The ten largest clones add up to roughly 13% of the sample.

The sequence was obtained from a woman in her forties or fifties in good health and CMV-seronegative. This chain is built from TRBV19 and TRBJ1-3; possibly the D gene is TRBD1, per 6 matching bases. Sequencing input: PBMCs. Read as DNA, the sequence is TGTGCCAGTAGTATCGACAGGACTGGAAACACCATATATTTT. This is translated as CASSIDRTGNTIYF.